A selection of T cell receptor beta chains follows, all from one sample in a study of blood T cell repertoires in COVID-19. Profiling relied on immunoSEQ multiplex PCR, and the TCRdb table lists in-frame clones only, not all of them. Here the sample spans about 70,000 clones, more than 75% being singletons. The source material was peripheral blood. The receptors stem from a human donor in a cohort sampled during active COVID-19. The CDR3 runs from the conserved cysteine through the conserved F or W. D genes are given only for firm matches. A clone size is listed for some rows: how often the clone was seen (once, few, many), or a class if it is expanded.

clone_size	cdr3_length	d_call	v_call	j_call	cdr3_aa	cdr3_nt
NA	15	TRBD2	TRBV6-4	TRBJ2-1	CASSSSGLDYNEQFF	TGTGCCAGCAGTTCTTCTGGACTAGATTACAATGAGCAGTTCTTC
NA	13	NA	TRBV2	TRBJ2-1	CASMRQGSNEQFF	TGTGCCAGCATGCGCCAGGGGAGCAATGAGCAGTTCTTC
NA	11	NA	TRBV5-3	TRBJ1-5	CARSRYQPQHF	TGTGCCAGAAGCCGGTATCAGCCCCAGCATTTT
NA	15	NA	TRBV6-6	TRBJ1-4	CASSYDSNGNEKLFF	TGTGCCAGCAGTTACGACTCCAACGGCAATGAAAAACTGTTTTTT
NA	15	TRBD1	TRBV10-3	TRBJ1-1	CAIRAGQGGRTEAFF	TGTGCCATCAGGGCCGGACAGGGCGGGCGAACTGAAGCTTTCTTT
NA	10	TRBD2	TRBV20-1	TRBJ2-1	CSLLRGKQFF	TGCAGTCTCCTGCGGGGGAAGCAGTTCTTC
once	12	NA	TRBV5-8	TRBJ1-6	CASSFLGSPLHF	TGTGCCAGCAGCTTCCTGGGCTCACCCCTCCACTTT
NA	13	NA	TRBV2	TRBJ1-1	CASSDRGNTEAFF	TGTGCCAGCAGTGACAGGGGGAACACTGAAGCTTTCTTT
NA	17	NA	TRBV7-2	TRBJ2-3	CASSTPRGGWDTDTQYF	TGTGCCAGCAGCACCCCCCGGGGAGGCTGGGATACAGATACGCAGTATTTT
NA	13	NA	TRBV7-8	TRBJ2-5	CASSRDTRETQYF	TGTGCCAGCAGCCGCGACACCCGGGAGACCCAGTACTTC
NA	17	TRBD2	TRBV7-2	TRBJ2-1	CASSLGWEGHPHNEQFF	TGTGCCAGCAGCTTGGGGTGGGAGGGCCACCCCCACAATGAGCAGTTCTTC
NA	16	TRBD2	TRBV19	TRBJ2-5	CASSIDHSGGAETQYF	TGTGCCAGTAGTATAGATCATAGCGGGGGGGCCGAGACCCAGTACTTC
NA	14	TRBD1	TRBV12-5	TRBJ1-2	CASADRDSNYGYTF	TGTGCTAGTGCTGACCGGGACAGTAACTATGGCTACACCTTC
NA	14	NA	TRBV4-2	TRBJ2-7	CASSQDLPPYEQYF	TGTGCCAGCAGCCAAGATCTCCCCCCCTACGAGCAGTACTTC
NA	16	NA	TRBV14	TRBJ1-3	CASSLLGGVDGNTIYF	TGTGCCAGCAGCCTTCTAGGAGGCGTTGACGGAAACACCATATATTTT
NA	15	TRBD2	TRBV11-3	TRBJ2-1	CASSSLAGGQNEQFF	TGTGCCAGCAGCTCACTAGCGGGGGGGCAAAATGAGCAGTTCTTC
NA	16	TRBD2	TRBV7-2	TRBJ2-3	CASSSGSGGATDTQYF	TGTGCCAGCAGCTCGGGAAGCGGGGGGGCCACAGATACGCAGTATTTT
NA	16	NA	TRBV5-4	TRBJ1-1	CASSLRAGAGATEAFF	TGTGCCAGCAGCTTGAGGGCAGGGGCGGGGGCAACTGAAGCTTTCTTT
NA	15	NA	TRBV6-5	TRBJ2-7	CASQRGLGSSYEQYF	TGTGCCAGCCAACGGGGTTTAGGCAGTTCCTACGAGCAGTACTTC
NA	16	TRBD1	TRBV6-1	TRBJ1-2	CASSEGSRGLMGGYTF	TGTGCCAGCAGTGAGGGGAGCAGGGGGCTTATGGGTGGCTACACCTTC
NA	14	TRBD1	TRBV6-2/TRBV6-3	TRBJ1-2	CASSSRDRVDGYTF	TGTGCCAGCAGTTCACGTGACAGGGTCGATGGCTACACCTTC
NA	15	TRBD1	TRBV27	TRBJ2-7	CASSLRDRGPYEQYF	TGTGCCAGCAGTTTGAGGGACAGGGGGCCCTACGAGCAGTACTTC
NA	16	NA	TRBV3-1/TRBV3-2	TRBJ2-7	CAIRGGGTKSSYEQYF	TGTGCCATTCGAGGGGGGGGGACTAAAAGCTCCTACGAGCAGTACTTC
NA	15	TRBD2	TRBV2	TRBJ2-5	CASSDSGGGQETQYF	TGTGCCAGCAGTGACAGCGGGGGCGGACAAGAGACCCAGTACTTC
once	17	TRBD1	TRBV28	TRBJ1-6	CASSLIQGAAGNSPLHF	TGTGCCAGCAGTTTAATTCAGGGGGCGGCTGGTAATTCACCCCTCCACTTT
NA	19	TRBD1	TRBV6-2/TRBV6-3	TRBJ2-4	CASSPGIGQGILAKNIQYF	TGTGCCAGCAGTCCAGGAATCGGACAGGGGATTCTAGCCAAAAACATTCAGTACTTC
NA	17	TRBD1	TRBV4-1	TRBJ1-5	CASSQGTTGPYNQPQHF	TGCGCCAGCAGCCAGGGAACGACAGGGCCCTACAATCAGCCCCAGCATTTT
NA	13	TRBD1	TRBV9	TRBJ2-1	CASSPRQGTEQFF	TGTGCCAGCAGCCCTCGACAGGGGACTGAGCAGTTCTTC
NA	15	NA	TRBV18	TRBJ2-1	CASSPSQVAYNEQFF	TGTGCCAGCTCACCAAGTCAGGTCGCCTACAATGAGCAGTTCTTC
NA	14	TRBD1	TRBV5-4	TRBJ2-4	CASSLRDRVNIQYF	TGTGCCAGCAGCTTGCGGGACAGGGTGAACATTCAGTACTTC
NA	18	TRBD1	TRBV18	TRBJ1-4	CASSPADRGGGLNEKLFF	TGTGCCAGCTCACCAGCGGACAGGGGCGGTGGGTTGAATGAAAAACTGTTTTTT
NA	15	NA	TRBV6-5	TRBJ2-3	CASSYSAGSTDTQYF	TGTGCCAGCAGTTACTCTGCGGGGAGCACAGATACGCAGTATTTT
NA	14	TRBD1	TRBV30	TRBJ1-2	CAWSAGQGLWGYTF	TGTGCCTGGAGTGCCGGACAGGGGCTTTGGGGCTACACCTTC
NA	18	TRBD1	TRBV9	TRBJ2-4	CASSVDPSGTGGQNIQYF	TGTGCCAGCAGCGTAGACCCCTCCGGGACAGGGGGCCAAAACATTCAGTACTTC
once	16	NA	TRBV4-3	TRBJ1-3	CASSQDVPGSGNTIYF	TGCGCCAGCAGCCAAGATGTACCGGGGTCCGGAAACACCATATATTTT
few	13	TRBD1	TRBV4-3	TRBJ1-5	CASSHDRDQPQHF	TGCGCCAGCAGCCATGACAGGGACCAGCCCCAGCATTTT
NA	13	NA	TRBV5-1	TRBJ1-1	CASSFSLDTEAFF	TGCGCCAGCAGCTTTAGCCTTGACACTGAAGCTTTCTTT
NA	21	TRBD1	TRBV9	TRBJ1-2	CASSVQGARGGSPLLNYGYTF	TGTGCCAGCAGCGTACAGGGGGCGCGGGGTGGCTCACCCTTACTTAACTATGGCTACACCTTC
NA	14	NA	TRBV25-1	TRBJ2-5	CASSEGPVQETQYF	TGTGCCAGCAGTGAAGGGCCAGTCCAAGAGACCCAGTACTTC
NA	12	NA	TRBV30	TRBJ2-1	CAWTPGDNEQFF	TGTGCCTGGACCCCGGGGGACAATGAGCAGTTCTTC
NA	17	TRBD1	TRBV3-1/TRBV3-2	TRBJ2-2	CASSYSPGQSNTGELFF	TGTGCCAGCAGCTACAGTCCGGGACAGTCGAACACCGGGGAGCTGTTTTTT